This T cell receptor beta chain was captured in a study of memory CD4+ T cells and cytomegalovirus serostatus. Study summary: Healthy Belgian adult donors included about nine CMV-positive and 24 CMV-negative people. Study-wide points: About 40% of the roughly 150 known CMV-associated TCRbeta sequences appeared in CD4+ memory.

The sort gate was single viable CD3+CD4+CD8-CD45RO+ cells for memory CD4+ T cells. Serum IgG to CMV pp150, pp28, p38 and p52 defined serostatus. The CDR3 contains 14 residues. V lost 3 bases, J lost 7 bases, and 8 bases stayed unmatched. Per germline, CDR1 GTSNPN and CDR2 SVGIG (reference sequence). On this clone itself: The antigen remains unidentified.

Authors' processing steps: After removing out-of-frame reads, 2 million to 2.5 million distinct TCRbeta sequences remained. The data were produced by immunoSEQ multiplex PCR, yet TCRdb's version contains in-frame clones alone and is incomplete. V and J calls and clone size are copied from that table; D and trimming were computed from the DNA. The sample consists of about 56,000 clones, over 70% of them appearing once. The sample consisted of memory CD4+ T cells from blood. The TCR comes from an adult in good health and CMV-seropositive. V usage is TRBV30 and J usage is TRBJ2-1; 8 bases agree with TRBD2. The CDR3 loop is CAWRTGRVWNEQFF. CDR3 DNA sequence: TGTGCCTGGAGAACCGGGAGGGTGTGGAATGAGCAGTTCTTC.